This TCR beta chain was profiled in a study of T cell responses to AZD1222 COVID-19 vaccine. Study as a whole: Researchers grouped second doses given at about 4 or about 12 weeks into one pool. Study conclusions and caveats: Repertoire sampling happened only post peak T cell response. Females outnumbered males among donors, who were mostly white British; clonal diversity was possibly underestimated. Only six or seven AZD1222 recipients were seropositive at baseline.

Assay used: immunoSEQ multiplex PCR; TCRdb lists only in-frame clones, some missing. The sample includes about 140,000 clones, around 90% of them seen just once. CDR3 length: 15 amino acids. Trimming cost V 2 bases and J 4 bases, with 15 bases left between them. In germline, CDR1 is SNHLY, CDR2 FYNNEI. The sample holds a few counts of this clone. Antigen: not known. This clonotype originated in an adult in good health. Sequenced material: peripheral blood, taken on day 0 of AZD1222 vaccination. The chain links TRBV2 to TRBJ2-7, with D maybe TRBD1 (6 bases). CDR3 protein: CASSEIGQIFYEQYF. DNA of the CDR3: TGTGCCAGCAGTGAAATCGGACAGATTTTTTACGAGCAGTACTTC.